This T cell receptor (beta chain) appears in the sequencing data of a study of cytomegalovirus exposure and HLA in healthy donors (TCRdb year 2017). Concerning the study at large: A later analysis indicated that the 110 or so validation repertoires were generated on the platform also employed for the approximately 670 repertoires of the first cohort. The aim of the study was to test whether cataloging public T cell receptors could identify signatures of past pathogen exposure. In addition to the first cohort of 666 subjects, a separate validation cohort of approximately 120 different subjects was used. To predict cytomegalovirus infection status, the study combined high-throughput TCR immunosequencing, statistical association of individual TCRs with disease status, and machine learning. The paper's findings and limits, for the study overall: The authors suggested that the approach could potentially be extended to other disease states and immunological phenotypes. A total of fewer than 200 TCR beta chains were listed by the study as associated with cytomegalovirus. Three of the identified cytomegalovirus-associated TCR beta chains were confirmed in vitro to be specific for cytomegalovirus antigens. The classifier was reported to diagnose cytomegalovirus status with high specificity and sensitivity in both the original and validation cohorts. Most TCR sequences were seen in very few donors, while some public TCRs were found in many individuals. A later analysis had no HLA typing for the validation cohort, so co-occurrence there was scored across all 110 or so repertoires. Of the cluster scores, 90% to 95% were above 0 in a later analysis, which found that TCRs clustered in the first cohort also tended to co-occur in the 110 or so validation repertoires.

The germline V gene provides CDR1 SGHNT and CDR2 YENEEA. The CDR3 goes from the cysteine to the phenylalanine over 15 residues. The kept DNA is CDR3 alone, 45 bases in frame from the first base. V and J lose 1 base and 0 bases, and a span of 10 bases separates them. The receptor library was made with the immunoSEQ multiplex PCR assay. The paper's processing steps were these. To diagnose cytomegalovirus status from the catalog of TCR beta chain sequences, a statistical classification framework was built. The clones in this table, taken by TCRdb from immuneACCESS, are in-frame only. Not every clone is retained; where verified, under half of the shortfall comes from an unresolved V gene, and the cause of the rest is unknown. V, J and clone size derive from that table, while D and trimming were established from the DNA sequence. The table for this sample lists 150,000 to 200,000 clones; roughly 86% of them were counted only once. The ten largest clones add up to 10% to 13% of the sample.

Remarks on this clone: No cognate antigen has been identified for it. No much larger clone is present one base from it, and per-base qualities are unavailable.

Donors formed part of the validation cohort, which comprised fewer than 150 subjects and was distinct from the first cohort of some 700 subjects. The source material was PBMCs. Recombination joined TRBV11-3 with TRBJ2-7; possibly the D gene is TRBD1, per 5 matching bases. This TCR was recovered from a young woman in good health and CMV-seropositive. The CDR3 here reads CASSLAHRTSYEQYF. The nucleotide sequence reads as follows: TGTGCCAGCAGCTTAGCACACAGGACCTCCTACGAGCAGTACTTC.